The text below deals with one T cell receptor (beta chain). Germline values: CDR1 SEHNR, CDR2 FQNEAQ (reference sequence). The CDR3 is 14 residues long. V was clipped by 5 bases and J by 2 bases; unmatched bases: 6. The sample comes from a study of blood T cell repertoires in COVID-19. In the original processing: Reference gene primer amplification gave estimated nucleated cell counts. TCRdb's copy holds only in-frame clones and misses some; the assay was immunoSEQ multiplex PCR. From that table come the V and J calls and clone size; the DNA was used to work out D and trimming. The table has some 87,000 clones, around 85% seen once; the top ten hold 10% to 15%.

The sequenced material came from peripheral blood. The genes are TRBV7-9 and TRBJ2-7, with 7 bases lining up with TRBD1. This TCR was recovered from a woman in her 70s with active or convalescent COVID-19. In DNA, the CDR3 is TGTGCCAGCAGCCTCCGGGACAGCACCTACGAGCAGTACTTC. Protein sequence: CASSLRDSTYEQYF.